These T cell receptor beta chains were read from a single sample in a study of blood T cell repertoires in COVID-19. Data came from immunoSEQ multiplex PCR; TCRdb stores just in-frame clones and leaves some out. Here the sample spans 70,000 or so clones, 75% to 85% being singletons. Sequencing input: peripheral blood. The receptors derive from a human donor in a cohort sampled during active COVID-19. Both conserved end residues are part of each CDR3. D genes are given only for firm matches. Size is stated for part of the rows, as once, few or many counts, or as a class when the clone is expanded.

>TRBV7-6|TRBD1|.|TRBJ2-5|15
CASSLAPTGQETQYF
TGTGCCAGCAGCTTAGCCCCGACAGGGCAAGAGACCCAGTACTTC
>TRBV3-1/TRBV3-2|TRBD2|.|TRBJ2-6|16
CASSQAGGSGANVLTF
TGTGCCAGCAGCCAAGCCGGGGGGTCTGGGGCCAACGTCCTGACTTTC
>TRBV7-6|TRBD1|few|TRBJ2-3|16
CASSLTGGAGTDTQYF
TGTGCCAGCAGCTTGACAGGGGGCGCCGGCACAGATACGCAGTATTTT
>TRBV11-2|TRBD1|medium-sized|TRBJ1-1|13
CASSPDRDTEAFF
TGTGCCAGCAGCCCGGACAGGGACACTGAAGCTTTCTTT
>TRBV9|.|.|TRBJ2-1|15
CASSVMGSSYNEQFF
TGTGCCAGCAGCGTAATGGGGAGCTCCTACAATGAGCAGTTCTTC
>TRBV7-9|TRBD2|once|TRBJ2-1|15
CASAERELNRPEQFF
TGTGCCAGCGCCGAGCGGGAGTTGAACCGTCCTGAGCAGTTCTTC
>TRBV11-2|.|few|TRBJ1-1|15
CASSLGQGSTTEAFF
TGTGCCAGCAGCTTAGGGCAGGGTTCGACCACTGAAGCTTTCTTT
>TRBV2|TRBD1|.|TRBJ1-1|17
CASSKTRDRLTWTEAFF
TGTGCCAGCAGTAAAACTCGGGACAGGCTGACTTGGACTGAAGCTTTCTTT
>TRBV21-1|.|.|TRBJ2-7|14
CASSKSPRGYEQYF
TGTGCCAGCAGCAAGAGCCCTCGAGGCTACGAGCAGTACTTC
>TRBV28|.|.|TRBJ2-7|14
CASSFIAASYEQYF
TGTGCCAGCAGTTTTATAGCCGCCTCCTACGAGCAGTACTTC
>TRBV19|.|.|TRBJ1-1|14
CASSAQGVNTEAFF
TGTGCCAGTAGTGCACAGGGAGTGAACACTGAAGCTTTCTTT
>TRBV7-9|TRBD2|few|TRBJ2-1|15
CASSFRTSGHNEQFF
TGTGCCAGCAGCTTTAGGACTAGCGGACACAATGAGCAGTTCTTC
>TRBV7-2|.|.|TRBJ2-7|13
CASSLASRSEQYF
TGTGCCAGCAGCTTAGCGTCGCGGAGCGAGCAGTACTTC
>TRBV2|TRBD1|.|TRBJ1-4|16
CASSRDRGLTNEKLFF
TGTGCCAGCAGTAGGGACAGGGGGTTGACTAATGAAAAACTGTTTTTT
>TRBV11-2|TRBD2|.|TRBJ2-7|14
CASSEGLAVYEQYF
TGTGCCAGCAGCGAGGGACTAGCGGTATACGAGCAGTACTTC
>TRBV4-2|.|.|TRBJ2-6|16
CASSQGSYSGANVLTF
TGTGCCAGCAGCCAAGGTTCCTACTCTGGGGCCAACGTCCTGACTTTC
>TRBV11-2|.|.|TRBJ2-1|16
CASMLSWGVSYNEQFF
TGTGCCAGCATGCTTTCTTGGGGGGTCTCCTACAATGAGCAGTTCTTC
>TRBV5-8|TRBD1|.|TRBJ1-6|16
CASRNDRGPVASPLHF
TGTGCCAGCAGGAACGACAGGGGGCCAGTAGCTTCACCCCTCCACTTT
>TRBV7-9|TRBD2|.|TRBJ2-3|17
CASSSVSGVPSTDTQYF
TGTGCCAGCAGTTCAGTTAGCGGGGTTCCCTCCACAGATACGCAGTATTTT
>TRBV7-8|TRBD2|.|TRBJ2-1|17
CASSLYPGLEEWHEQFF
TGTGCCAGCAGCTTATATCCGGGACTAGAGGAGTGGCATGAGCAGTTCTTC
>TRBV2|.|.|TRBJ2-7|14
CASRVSGSYYEQYF
TGTGCCAGCAGAGTATCCGGGTCCTATTACGAGCAGTACTTC
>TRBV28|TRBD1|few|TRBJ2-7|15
CASSSTDRGFYEQYF
TGTGCCAGCAGTTCCACGGACAGGGGGTTTTACGAGCAGTACTTC
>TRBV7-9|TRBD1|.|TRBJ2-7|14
CASSSGQGTYEQYF
TGTGCCAGCAGCTCCGGACAGGGGACCTACGAGCAGTACTTC
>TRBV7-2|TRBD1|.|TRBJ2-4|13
CASSLGGTAYNYF
TGTGCCAGCAGCTTAGGGGGGACAGCTTATAACTACTTC
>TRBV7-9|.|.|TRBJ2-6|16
CASSQTAGIGANVLTF
TGTGCCAGCAGCCAGACTGCGGGGATAGGGGCCAACGTCCTGACTTTC
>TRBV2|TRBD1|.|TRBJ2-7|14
CASSADREVYEQYF
TGTGCCAGCAGTGCGGACAGGGAGGTCTACGAGCAGTACTTC
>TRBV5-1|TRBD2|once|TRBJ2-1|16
CASSLSGSVTYNEQFF
TGCGCCAGCAGCCTTAGCGGGAGTGTCACCTACAATGAGCAGTTCTTC
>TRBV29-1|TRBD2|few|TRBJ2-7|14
CSVEPSGGSYEQYF
TGCAGCGTTGAACCTAGCGGGGGATCCTACGAGCAGTACTTC
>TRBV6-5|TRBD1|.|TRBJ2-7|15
CASRRGQGDVYEQYF
TGTGCCAGCAGAAGGGGACAGGGGGACGTATACGAGCAGTACTTC
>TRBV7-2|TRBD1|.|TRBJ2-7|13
CASSHGTGNEQYF
TGTGCCAGCAGCCACGGGACAGGGAACGAGCAGTACTTC
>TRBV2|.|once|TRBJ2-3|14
CASSEARGTDTQYF
TGTGCCAGCAGTGAAGCAAGGGGTACAGATACGCAGTATTTT